One TCR beta chain is described in this entry. This sample was included in a study of shared clonotypes between healthy human individuals. It was CD45RO-negative cells, positively selected for CCR7, that made up naive CD8 cells, with terminally differentiated effector memory CD45RA+ cells excluded. TCRdb keeps only in-frame clones here, not all; method: immunoSEQ multiplex PCR. The data show around 620,000 clones, approximately 96% seen once. In germline, CDR1 is SEHNR, CDR2 FQNEAQ (reference sequence). This CDR3 is built from 14 residues. This receptor was taken from a woman in her 30s in good health. Sequenced sample: naive CD8+ T cells sorted from blood. The chain carries TRBV7-9 and TRBJ2-5; weak D call: TRBD1 (5 bases). The J call may be faulty, since TRBJ2-7 better matches the DNA end. CDR3 loop: CASSPEGVGYEQYF. DNA of the CDR3: TGTGCCAGCAGCCCGGAAGGGGTTGGGTACGAGCAGTACTTC.